These 9 T cell receptor beta chains came from one sample sequenced in a study of blood T cell repertoires in COVID-19. TCRdb keeps only in-frame clones here, not all; method: immunoSEQ multiplex PCR. Of roughly 58,000 clones in the sample, roughly 70% were seen once. What was sequenced was PBMCs or T cells enriched from blood (not recorded which). All receptors derive from a woman in her fifties or sixties who had been exposed to COVID-19.

The rearrangement uses TRBV9 and TRBJ1-6; 9 nucleotides match TRBD1. The CDR3 sequence is 16 residues long. V lost 0 bases to trimming and J lost 4 bases; unmatched junction nucleotides: 2. CDR1 and CDR2 from the germline V gene are SGDLS and YYNGEE. The CDR3 sequence is CASSVGTGEYNSPLHF. The CDR3, as DNA: TGTGCCAGCAGCGTAGGGACAGGGGAATATAATTCACCCCTCCACTTT.

This chain connects TRBV11-2 to TRBJ2-1, with D possibly being TRBD2 (5 bases). This CDR3 has 14 residues. V lost 6 bases and J 4 bases, leaving 13 bases between the germline ends. Germline values: CDR1 SGHAT, CDR2 FQNNGV. CDR3 DNA sequence: TGTGCCAGCAGACCCGGGATCACATACAATGAGCAGTTCTTC. It encodes CASRPGITYNEQFF.

This clone was seen a handful of times. This CDR3 reads CAWRAGMGQGVGKLFF. The CDR3 DNA reads as TGTGCCTGGAGGGCGGGGATGGGACAGGGAGTCGGAAAACTGTTTTTT. The V gene is TRBV30, the J gene TRBJ1-4; 9 nucleotides line up with TRBD1. The CDR3 is 16 amino acids. The V and J ends lost 3 bases and 10 bases, in that order; junction bases with no gene match: 15. In germline, CDR1 is GTSNPN, CDR2 SVGIG (reference sequence).

This chain connects TRBV2 to TRBJ1-2; 8 bases are shared with TRBD1. The CDR3 totals 13 residues. Per the germline V gene, CDR1 is SNHLY and CDR2 is FYNNEI. V was clipped by 8 bases and J by 8 bases; unmatched bases: 10. The CDR3, as DNA: TGTGCCAGCGAAGGACAGGGTAGTGTCGGCTACACCTTC. Its translation: CASEGQGSVGYTF. Complete variable domain (other parts from reference TRBV2 and TRBJ1-2): EPEVTQTPSHQVTQMGQEVILRCVPISNHLYFYWYRQILGQKVEFLVSFYNNEISEKSEIFDDQFSVERPDGSNFTLKIRSTKLEDSAMYFCASEGQGSVGYTFGSGTRLTVV.

The chain has TRBV6-6 and TRBJ1-3; D ambiguous. CDR3 length equals 13 residues. Per the germline V gene, CDR1 is MNHNY and CDR2 is SVGAGI (reference sequence). V lost 6 bases and J 0 bases, leaving 6 bases between the germline ends. CDR3 coding DNA: TGTGCCAGCAGCTCTACCTCTGGAAACACCATATATTTT. Translation gives CASSSTSGNTIYF.

The V gene is TRBV9, the J gene TRBJ1-3; D may be TRBD1 (6 bases). The CDR3 contains 16 residues. V was clipped by 6 bases and J by 1 base, with 17 bases between them. Germline CDR1 is SGDLS and CDR2 is YYNGEE. Written as DNA, the CDR3 is TGTGCCAGCAAACGAGGGGGTCCGGATTCTGGAAACACCATATATTTT. It yields the protein CASKRGGPDSGNTIYF.

This chain joins TRBV4-3 and TRBJ2-5; possibly TRBD1 for D (6 bases). Trimming cost V 2 bases and J 4 bases, with 11 bases left between them. Germline lookup yields CDR1 LGHNA and CDR2 YSLEER. This CDR3 has 14 amino acids. The DNA of the CDR3 is TGCGCCAGCAGCCAACTTGCAGGGGTAGAGACCCAGTACTTC. Protein product: CASSQLAGVETQYF.

CDR3 region: CASSYFGQAVTEAFF. As DNA, the CDR3 is TGTGCCAGCAGCTATTTCGGACAGGCCGTCACTGAAGCTTTCTTT. The rearrangement links TRBV7-9 to TRBJ1-1; TRBD1 matches 7 bases. V shed 4 bases and J 4 bases; nucleotides not matched to a gene: 9. The germline V gene encodes CDR1 SEHNR and CDR2 FQNEAQ (reference sequence). This CDR3 has 15 amino acids. Full variable domain (remainder filled in from reference TRBV7-9 and TRBJ1-1): DTGVSQNPRHKITKRGQNVTFRCDPISEHNRLYWYRQTLGQGPEFLTYFQNEAQLEKSRLLSDRFSAERPKGSFSTLEIQRTEQGDSAMYLCASSYFGQAVTEAFFGQGTRLTVV.

The chain has TRBV30 and TRBJ1-5; 9 nucleotides agree with TRBD1. Germline values: CDR1 GTSNPN, CDR2 SVGIG (reference sequence). This CDR3 is 13 amino acids long. The junction had 7 bases not matched to a gene; V was cut back by 0 bases and J by 13 bases. This CDR3 reads CAWSVEDRGSQHF. Here the CDR3 DNA reads TGTGCCTGGAGTGTCGAGGACAGGGGATCACAGCATTTT.